A selection of T cell receptor beta chains follows, all from one sample in a study of OX40 agonist ivuxolimab in advanced cancers. Assay used: immunoSEQ multiplex PCR; TCRdb lists only in-frame clones, some missing. The data contain 77,000 or so clones, around 93% of them singletons. The source was CD4+ or CD8+ T cells sorted from blood, collected in a trial of the OX40 agonist ivuxolimab. The receptors here all came from an adult with an advanced solid tumor such as melanoma, head and neck, liver or kidney cancer. Both conserved end residues are part of each CDR3. Each record gives: J gene, clone size, CDR3 length, D gene, V gene, CDR3 DNA, CDR3 protein. D genes are given only for firm matches. Clone size, where shown, is once, few, many, or a class for clones that have expanded.

TRBJ2-5,NA,12,NA,TRBV6-1,TGTGCCAGCGCTCTTGAGGGGGAGACCCAGTACTTC,CASALEGETQYF
TRBJ2-5,NA,14,NA,TRBV7-2,TGTGCCAGCAGCTTAGAATCGCGTTGGGCGACCCAGTACTTC,CASSLESRWATQYF
TRBJ2-7,few,15,TRBD1,TRBV11-2,TGTGCCAGCAGCTCCTTACAGGGGGCGAGGGGGGAGCAGTACTTC,CASSSLQGARGEQYF
TRBJ1-2,NA,14,NA,TRBV28,TGTGCCAGCAGTTTAGAGACCCTCAACTATGGCTACACCTTC,CASSLETLNYGYTF
TRBJ2-1,NA,16,TRBD2,TRBV7-3,TGTGCCAGCAGCTTAACTAGCGGGAGGATTGGCAATGAGCAGTTCTTC,CASSLTSGRIGNEQFF
TRBJ2-5,NA,14,NA,TRBV25-1,TGTGCCAGCAGTGAATTTCGGGGGAGTGAGACCCAGTACTTC,CASSEFRGSETQYF
TRBJ2-4,NA,18,TRBD2,TRBV4-3,TGCGCCAGCAGCCAAGATCGGGCTAGCGGGAACCTTTTGGACATTCAGTACTTC,CASSQDRASGNLLDIQYF
TRBJ2-2,NA,17,NA,TRBV11-3,TGTGCCAGCAGCCGAAGAGACACCACGGGGAGCACCGGGGAGCTGTTTTTT,CASSRRDTTGSTGELFF
TRBJ1-1,NA,12,TRBD1,TRBV27,TGTGCCAGCACAGACAGGGTCGCTGAAGCTTTCTTT,CASTDRVAEAFF
TRBJ2-1,NA,14,NA,TRBV18,TGTGCCAGCTCACCCCCCGGTTCCTACAATGAGCAGTTCTTC,CASSPPGSYNEQFF
TRBJ1-4,NA,16,TRBD1,TRBV6-5,TGTGCCAGCAGTTCACGGACAGGGGGAAGTAATGAAAAACTGTTTTTT,CASSSRTGGSNEKLFF
TRBJ1-1,NA,12,NA,TRBV2,TGTGCCAGCAGTGACTATAGGGGTGGGGCTTTCTTT,CASSDYRGGAFF
TRBJ2-3,NA,15,NA,TRBV5-1,TGCGCCAGCAGCCTCACTAGCTTTCCCACAGATACGCAGTATTTT,CASSLTSFPTDTQYF
TRBJ2-7,NA,15,NA,TRBV11-1,TGTGCCAGCAGCTTATCGGGTCAGGGACCCTACGAGCAGTACTTC,CASSLSGQGPYEQYF
TRBJ2-1,NA,15,TRBD2,TRBV11-3,TGTGCCAGCAGCTTAGACCCCGCACGGGAGGCTGAGCAGTTCTTC,CASSLDPAREAEQFF
TRBJ1-1,NA,15,NA,TRBV18,TGTGCCAGCTCACCTACCTCCCGGGGTAGCGCTGAAGCTTTCTTT,CASSPTSRGSAEAFF
TRBJ2-7,NA,14,NA,TRBV11-3,TGTGCCAGCAGCTATGGACGGAGCTCCTACGAGCAGTACTTC,CASSYGRSSYEQYF
TRBJ2-7,NA,15,TRBD2,TRBV9,TGTGCCAGCAGCCCCAGACTAGCGGGAGACCACGAGCAGTACTTC,CASSPRLAGDHEQYF
TRBJ1-4,few,15,TRBD1,TRBV7-2,TGTGCCAGCAGCATCGACAGGGGATTTACTGAAAAACTGTTTTTT,CASSIDRGFTEKLFF
TRBJ2-5,NA,15,NA,TRBV2,TGTGCCAGCAGTGAGCTATCGGGGGTTGGGGAGACCCAGTACTTC,CASSELSGVGETQYF
TRBJ1-1,few,13,NA,TRBV7-9,TGTGCCAGCAGCTTACTCGTACAGGGTGAAGCTTTCTTT,CASSLLVQGEAFF
TRBJ2-3,NA,13,TRBD2,TRBV6-5,TGTGCCAGTCAGCGGGGAGCCGCAGATACGCAGTATTTT,CASQRGAADTQYF
TRBJ2-3,NA,13,NA,TRBV6-1,TGTGCCAGCAGTGGAGACCGCACAGATACGCAGTATTTT,CASSGDRTDTQYF
TRBJ2-2,NA,15,TRBD1,TRBV7-3,TGTGCCAGCAGTTTGGGACAGGGGGCAACCGGGGAGCTGTTTTTT,CASSLGQGATGELFF
TRBJ2-3,NA,15,NA,TRBV7-8,TGTGCCAGCAGCCGCCGGGGACAACCCACAGATACGCAGTATTTT,CASSRRGQPTDTQYF
TRBJ2-3,NA,16,TRBD2,TRBV5-1,TGCGCCAGCAGTCCCCCCACTAGCGGAAGCACAGATACGCAGTATTTT,CASSPPTSGSTDTQYF
TRBJ1-3,NA,16,NA,TRBV7-8,TGTGCCAGCAGCTCCCAAAGGGTCCGGACTGGAAACACCATATATTTT,CASSSQRVRTGNTIYF
TRBJ2-5,NA,11,NA,TRBV20-1,TGCAGTGTGTCCCTTCAAGAGACCCAGTACTTC,CSVSLQETQYF
TRBJ2-2,NA,17,TRBD2,TRBV19,TGTGCCAGTAGTATGTTTCAGGCGGGAGAGGTCACCGGGGAGCTGTTTTTT,CASSMFQAGEVTGELFF
TRBJ2-1,NA,15,TRBD2,TRBV5-1,TGCGCCAGCAGCCGCCGACTAGCGGAGGGAAATGAGCAGTTCTTC,CASSRRLAEGNEQFF
TRBJ2-7,NA,13,NA,TRBV6-1,TGTGCCAGCCAGGGTGCGGGCTCCTACGAGCAGTACTTC,CASQGAGSYEQYF
TRBJ2-1,NA,13,NA,TRBV6-5,TGTGCCAGCAGTTATGGACGGGGAAATGAGCAGTTCTTC,CASSYGRGNEQFF
TRBJ1-6,NA,16,NA,TRBV2,TGTGCCAGCAGTGACGGTTTAAGCTCCTATAATTCACCCCTCCACTTT,CASSDGLSSYNSPLHF
TRBJ2-7,NA,14,TRBD2,TRBV5-4,TGTGCCAGCAGCTTGGCCGGGACTAGAGGCGAGCAGTACTTC,CASSLAGTRGEQYF
TRBJ1-1,NA,12,TRBD1,TRBV6-5,TGTGCCGGCCCACAGGGGGCAACTGAAGCTTTCTTT,CAGPQGATEAFF
TRBJ2-1,NA,17,TRBD2,TRBV5-6,TGTGCCAGCAGCTTGGGGCGCCTAGCGGCCTCCTACAATGAGCAGTTCTTC,CASSLGRLAASYNEQFF
TRBJ2-7,NA,17,TRBD2,TRBV7-9,TGTGCCAGCAGCAACATTCTCGGGGGGAGGGCCGGTTCCGAGCAGTACTTC,CASSNILGGRAGSEQYF
TRBJ1-2,NA,15,TRBD1,TRBV4-3,TGCGCCAGCAGCCAAGATGGTCAGGGGGACTATGGCTACACCTTC,CASSQDGQGDYGYTF
TRBJ2-1,NA,14,NA,TRBV5-1,TGCGCCAGCAGCTTGGAATCCGGGGTAGGTGAGCAGTTCTTC,CASSLESGVGEQFF
TRBJ2-1,NA,15,TRBD1,TRBV5-1,TGCGCCAGCAGCTCGAACAGGGGGCGAAACAATGAGCAGTTCTTC,CASSSNRGRNNEQFF
TRBJ2-2,NA,14,NA,TRBV15,TGTGCCACCAGCAGTGGAAGGGAAGCCGGGGAGCTGTTTTTT,CATSSGREAGELFF
TRBJ2-1,NA,16,TRBD2,TRBV7-3,TGTGCCAGCAGCATCTCGAGAGCGGGAGTGCAGAATGAGCAGTTCTTC,CASSISRAGVQNEQFF
TRBJ2-4,NA,13,NA,TRBV6-1,TGTGCCAGCACCCCCGATCCCAGGGAGTTGGAGTACTTC,CASTPDPRELEYF
TRBJ2-1,once,13,NA,TRBV9,TGTGCCAGCAGCGTCCGCCAAGGCAATGAGCAGTTCTTC,CASSVRQGNEQFF
TRBJ1-3,few,15,NA,TRBV10-3,TGTGCCATCAGGGGGGACTCAAGCTCTGGAAACACCATATATTTT,CAIRGDSSSGNTIYF
TRBJ2-7,NA,14,NA,TRBV7-2,TGTGCCAGCAGCCCCTCGCGGTCCTCCTACGAGCAGTACTTC,CASSPSRSSYEQYF
TRBJ1-5,NA,15,TRBD1,TRBV6-6,TGTGCCAGCAGTCGACCGGGACAGGGGGTTCAGCCCCAGCATTTT,CASSRPGQGVQPQHF
TRBJ2-1,NA,15,TRBD2,TRBV28,TGTGCCAGCAGTACCGGGACTAGCGGCTGGAATGAGCAGTTCTTC,CASSTGTSGWNEQFF
TRBJ2-7,NA,12,NA,TRBV6-1,TGTGCCAGCAGTACACGCCCGTACGAGCAGTACTTC,CASSTRPYEQYF
TRBJ2-5,NA,11,NA,TRBV6-5,TGTGCCAGCAGTCGAGAAGAGACCCAGTACTTC,CASSREETQYF
TRBJ2-5,NA,14,NA,TRBV28,TGTGCCATAAGAACGGACGGATCCCTAGAGACCCAGTACTTC,CAIRTDGSLETQYF